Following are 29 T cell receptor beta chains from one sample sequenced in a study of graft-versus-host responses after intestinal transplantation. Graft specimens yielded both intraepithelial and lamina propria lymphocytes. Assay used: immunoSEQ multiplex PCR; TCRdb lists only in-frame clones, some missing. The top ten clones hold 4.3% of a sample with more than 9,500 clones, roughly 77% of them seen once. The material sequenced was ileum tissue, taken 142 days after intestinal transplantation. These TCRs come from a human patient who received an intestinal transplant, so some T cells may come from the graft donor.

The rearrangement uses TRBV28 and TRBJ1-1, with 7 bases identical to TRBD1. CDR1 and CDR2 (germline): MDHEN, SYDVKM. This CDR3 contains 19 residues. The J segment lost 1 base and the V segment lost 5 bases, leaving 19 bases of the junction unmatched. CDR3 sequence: CASSPYYGAIRTGNTEAFF. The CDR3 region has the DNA TGTGCCAGCAGTCCCTATTATGGGGCAATCCGGACAGGGAACACTGAAGCTTTCTTT. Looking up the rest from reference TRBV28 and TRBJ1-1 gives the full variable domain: DVKVTQSSRYLVKRTGEKVFLECVQDMDHENMFWYRQDPGLGLRLIYFSYDVKMKEKGDIPEGYSVSREKKERFSLILESASTNQTSMYLCASSPYYGAIRTGNTEAFFGQGTRLTVV.

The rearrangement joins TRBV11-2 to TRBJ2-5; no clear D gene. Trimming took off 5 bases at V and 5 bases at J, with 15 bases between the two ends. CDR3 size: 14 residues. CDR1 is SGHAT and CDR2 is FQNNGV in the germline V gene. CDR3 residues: CASSAASRRETQYF. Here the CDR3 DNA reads TGTGCCAGCAGCGCCGCTTCGCGGCGGGAGACCCAGTACTTC.

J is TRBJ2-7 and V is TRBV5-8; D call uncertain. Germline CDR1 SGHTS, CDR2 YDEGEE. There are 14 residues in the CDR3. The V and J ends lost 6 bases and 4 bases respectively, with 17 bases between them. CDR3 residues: CASIYWAENYEQYF. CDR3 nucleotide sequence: TGTGCCAGCATCTACTGGGCCGAAAATTACGAGCAGTACTTC.

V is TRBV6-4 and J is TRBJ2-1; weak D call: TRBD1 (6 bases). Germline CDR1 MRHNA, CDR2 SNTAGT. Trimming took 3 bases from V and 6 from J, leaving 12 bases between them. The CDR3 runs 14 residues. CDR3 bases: TGTGCCAGCAGTGATAACAGGGAATCCAATGAGCAGTTCTTC. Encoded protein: CASSDNRESNEQFF.

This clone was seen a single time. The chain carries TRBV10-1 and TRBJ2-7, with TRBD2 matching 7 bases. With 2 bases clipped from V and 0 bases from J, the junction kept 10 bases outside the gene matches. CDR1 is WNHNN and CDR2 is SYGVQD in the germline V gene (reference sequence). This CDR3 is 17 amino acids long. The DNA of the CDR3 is TGCGCCAGCAGTGAGAGAGATTGGGGGGGGGTCTCCTACGAGCAGTACTTC. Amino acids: CASSERDWGGVSYEQYF.

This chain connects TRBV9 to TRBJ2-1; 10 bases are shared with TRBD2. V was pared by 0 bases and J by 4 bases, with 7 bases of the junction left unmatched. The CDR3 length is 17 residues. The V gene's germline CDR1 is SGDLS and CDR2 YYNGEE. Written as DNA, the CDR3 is TGTGCCAGCAGCGTAGGAGTGACTAGCGGGCTTTACAATGAGCAGTTCTTC. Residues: CASSVGVTSGLYNEQFF. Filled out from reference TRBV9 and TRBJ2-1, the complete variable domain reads DSGVTQTPKHLITATGQRVTLRCSPRSGDLSVYWYQQSLDQGLQFLIQYYNGEERAKGNILERFSAQQFPDLHSELNLSSLELGDSALYFCASSVGVTSGLYNEQFFGPGTRLTVL.

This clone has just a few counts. CDR3 sequence: CASTAYQGSDTQYF. Here the CDR3 DNA reads TGTGCCAGCACCGCGTACCAGGGCTCAGATACGCAGTATTTT. The chain recombines TRBV19 with TRBJ2-3; a possible D gene is TRBD1 (5 bases). Germline V gene lookup returns CDR1 LNHDA and CDR2 SQIVND (reference sequence). This CDR3 is 14 amino acids long. The germline V and J ends were trimmed by 9 bases and 4 bases, with 17 bases remaining between them. Variable domain in full (rest from reference TRBV19 and TRBJ2-3): DGGITQSPKYLFRKEGQNVTLSCEQNLNHDAMYWYRQDPGQGLRLIYYSQIVNDFQKGDIAEGYSVSREKKESFPLTVTSAQKNPTAFYLCASTAYQGSDTQYFGPGTRLTVL.

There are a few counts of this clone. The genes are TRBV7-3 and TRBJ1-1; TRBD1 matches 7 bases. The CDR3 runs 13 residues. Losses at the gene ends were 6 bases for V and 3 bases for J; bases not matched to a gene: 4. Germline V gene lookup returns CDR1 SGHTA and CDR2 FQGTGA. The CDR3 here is CASSPTGHTEAFF. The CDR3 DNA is TGTGCCAGCAGTCCGACAGGGCACACTGAAGCTTTCTTT.

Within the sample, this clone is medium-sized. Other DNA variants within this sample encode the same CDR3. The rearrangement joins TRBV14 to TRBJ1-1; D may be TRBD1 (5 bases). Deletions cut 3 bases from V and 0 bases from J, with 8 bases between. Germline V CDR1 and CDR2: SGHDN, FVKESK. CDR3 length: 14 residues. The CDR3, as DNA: TGTGCCAGCAGCCAGGCAGGGATGAACACTGAAGCTTTCTTT. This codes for CASSQAGMNTEAFF.

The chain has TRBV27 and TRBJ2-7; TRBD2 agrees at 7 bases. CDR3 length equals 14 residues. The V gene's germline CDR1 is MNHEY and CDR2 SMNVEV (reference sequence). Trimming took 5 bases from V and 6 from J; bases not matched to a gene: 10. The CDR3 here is CASSTRAGRGEQYF. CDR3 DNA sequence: TGTGCCAGCAGTACCCGAGCGGGAAGGGGCGAGCAGTACTTC.

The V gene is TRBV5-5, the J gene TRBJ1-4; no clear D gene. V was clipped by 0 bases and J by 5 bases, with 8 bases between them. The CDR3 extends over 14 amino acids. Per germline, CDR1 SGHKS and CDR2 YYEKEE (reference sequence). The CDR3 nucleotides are TGTGCCAGCAGCTTGGATCTGCGGAATGAAAAACTGTTTTTT. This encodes CASSLDLRNEKLFF. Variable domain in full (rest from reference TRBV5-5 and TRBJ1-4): DAGVTQSPTHLIKTRGQQVTLRCSPISGHKSVSWYQQVLGQGPQFIFQYYEKEERGRGNFPDRFSARQFPNYSSELNVNALLLGDSALYLCASSLDLRNEKLFFGSGTQLSVL.

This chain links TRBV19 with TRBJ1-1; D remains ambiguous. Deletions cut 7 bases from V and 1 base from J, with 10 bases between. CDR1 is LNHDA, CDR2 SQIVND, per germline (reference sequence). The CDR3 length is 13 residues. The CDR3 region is CASTPPGNTEAFF. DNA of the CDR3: TGTGCCAGTACGCCCCCGGGGAACACTGAAGCTTTCTTT.

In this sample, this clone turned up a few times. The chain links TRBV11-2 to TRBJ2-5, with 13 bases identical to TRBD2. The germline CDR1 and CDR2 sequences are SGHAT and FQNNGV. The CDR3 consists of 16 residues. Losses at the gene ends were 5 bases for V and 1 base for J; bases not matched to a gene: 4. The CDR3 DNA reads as TGTGCCAGCAGCCGCGGGACTAGCGGGGCCCAAGAGACCCAGTACTTC. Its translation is CASSRGTSGAQETQYF.

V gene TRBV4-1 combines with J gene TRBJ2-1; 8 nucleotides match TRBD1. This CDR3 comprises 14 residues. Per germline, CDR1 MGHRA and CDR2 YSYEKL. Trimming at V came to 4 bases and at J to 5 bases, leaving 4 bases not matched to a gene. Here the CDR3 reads CASSRGQGHNEQFF. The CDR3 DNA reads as TGCGCCAGCAGCCGAGGACAGGGACACAATGAGCAGTTCTTC.

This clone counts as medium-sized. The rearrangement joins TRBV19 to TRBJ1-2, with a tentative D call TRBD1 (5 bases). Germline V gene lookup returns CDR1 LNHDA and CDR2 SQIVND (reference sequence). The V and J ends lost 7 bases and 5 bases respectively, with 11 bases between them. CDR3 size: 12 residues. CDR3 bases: TGTGCCAGTAATCGACAGCCTTATGGCTACACCTTC. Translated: CASNRQPYGYTF.

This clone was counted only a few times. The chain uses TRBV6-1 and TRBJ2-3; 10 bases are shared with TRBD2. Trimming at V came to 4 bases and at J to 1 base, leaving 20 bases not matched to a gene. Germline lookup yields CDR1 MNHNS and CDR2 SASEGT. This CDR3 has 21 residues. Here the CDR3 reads CASSGASDLAGVGGGTDTQYF. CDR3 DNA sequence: TGTGCCAGCAGTGGAGCATCCGACCTAGCGGGAGTTGGAGGTGGCACAGATACGCAGTATTTT.

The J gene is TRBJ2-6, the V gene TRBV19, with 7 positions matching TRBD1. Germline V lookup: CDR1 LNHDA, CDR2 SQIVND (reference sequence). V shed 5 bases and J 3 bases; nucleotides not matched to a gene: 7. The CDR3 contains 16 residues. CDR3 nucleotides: TGTGCCAGTAGTGTAGGGACAGTCGGTGGGGCCAACGTCCTGACTTTC. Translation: CASSVGTVGGANVLTF.

CDR3 nucleotide sequence: TGCGCCAGCAGCCAGGGACAGGTTTTTTACGAGCAGTACTTC. It yields the protein CASSQGQVFYEQYF. The rearrangement links TRBV4-1 to TRBJ2-7; 8 bases are shared with TRBD1. The V and J ends lost 3 bases and 4 bases, in that order; junction bases with no gene match: 5. Germline V gene sequence: CDR1 MGHRA, CDR2 YSYEKL. CDR3 length: 14 residues.

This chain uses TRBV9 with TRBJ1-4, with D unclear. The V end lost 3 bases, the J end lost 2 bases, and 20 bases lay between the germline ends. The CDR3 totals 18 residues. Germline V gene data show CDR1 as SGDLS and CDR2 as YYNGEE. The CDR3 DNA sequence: TGTGCCAGCAGCGCCAGAGGTGGAGGGTGGGAGACTAATGAAAAACTGTTTTTT. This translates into CASSARGGGWETNEKLFF.

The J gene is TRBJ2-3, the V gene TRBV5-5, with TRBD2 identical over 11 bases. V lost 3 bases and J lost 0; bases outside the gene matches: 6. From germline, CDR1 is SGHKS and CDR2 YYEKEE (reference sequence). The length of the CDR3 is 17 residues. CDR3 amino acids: CASSYTGTSGSTDTQYF. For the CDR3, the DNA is TGTGCCAGCAGCTATACCGGGACTAGCGGAAGCACAGATACGCAGTATTTT.

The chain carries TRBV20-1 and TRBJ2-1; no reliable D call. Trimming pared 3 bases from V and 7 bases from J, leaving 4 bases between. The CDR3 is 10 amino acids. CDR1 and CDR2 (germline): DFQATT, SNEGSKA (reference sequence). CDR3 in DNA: TGCAGTGCTAGGGCAAATGAGCAGTTCTTC. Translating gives CSARANEQFF.

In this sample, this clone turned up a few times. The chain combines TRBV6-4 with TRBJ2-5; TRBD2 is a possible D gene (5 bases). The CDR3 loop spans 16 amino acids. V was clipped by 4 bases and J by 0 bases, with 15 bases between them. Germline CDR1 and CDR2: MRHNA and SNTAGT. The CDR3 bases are TGTGCCAGCAGTGGGGGAGACACCCGGTACCAAGAGACCCAGTACTTC. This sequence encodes CASSGGDTRYQETQYF.

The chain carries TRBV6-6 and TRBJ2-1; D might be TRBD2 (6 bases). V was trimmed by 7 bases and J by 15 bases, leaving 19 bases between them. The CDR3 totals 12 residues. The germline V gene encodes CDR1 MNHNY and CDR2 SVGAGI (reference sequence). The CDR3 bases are TGTGCCAGCACTCCCGGGGGTCCGGATAGGTTCTTC. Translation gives CASTPGGPDRFF.

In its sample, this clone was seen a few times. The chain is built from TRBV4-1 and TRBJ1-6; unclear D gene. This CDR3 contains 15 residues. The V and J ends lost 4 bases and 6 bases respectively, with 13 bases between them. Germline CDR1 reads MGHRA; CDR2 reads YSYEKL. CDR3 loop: CASSPWALINSPLHF. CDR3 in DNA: TGCGCCAGCAGCCCCTGGGCGTTAATTAATTCACCCCTCCACTTT.

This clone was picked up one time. The CDR3 nucleotides are TGCAGCGTTCGAGGACAGGGCAATCAGCCCCAGCATTTT. It codes for CSVRGQGNQPQHF. The chain uses TRBV29-1 and TRBJ1-5; 7 bases map to TRBD1. The V gene end was trimmed by 5 bases and the J gene end by 2 bases; junction bases not matched to a gene: 3. The CDR3 loop spans 13 amino acids. Germline V gene data show CDR1 as SQVTM and CDR2 as ANQGSEA.

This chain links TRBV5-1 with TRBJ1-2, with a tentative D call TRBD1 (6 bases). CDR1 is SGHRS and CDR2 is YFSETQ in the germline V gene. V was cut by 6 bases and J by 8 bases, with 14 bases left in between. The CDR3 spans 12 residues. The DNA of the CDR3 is TGCGCCAGCACCACACAGGGTTACGGCTACACCTTC. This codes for CASTTQGYGYTF.

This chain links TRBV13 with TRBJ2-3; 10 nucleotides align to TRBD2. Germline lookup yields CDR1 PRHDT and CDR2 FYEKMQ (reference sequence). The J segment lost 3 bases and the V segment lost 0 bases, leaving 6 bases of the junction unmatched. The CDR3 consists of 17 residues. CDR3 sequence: CASSLGGQRGGTDTQYF. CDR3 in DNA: TGTGCCAGCAGCTTAGGCGGCCAGCGGGGGGGGACAGATACGCAGTATTTT.

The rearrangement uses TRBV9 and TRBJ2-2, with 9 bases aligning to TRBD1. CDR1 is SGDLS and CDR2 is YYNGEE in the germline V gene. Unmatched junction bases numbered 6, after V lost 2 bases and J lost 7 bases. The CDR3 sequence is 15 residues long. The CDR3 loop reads CASSVRDREVGELFF. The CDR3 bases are TGTGCCAGCAGCGTTAGGGACAGGGAGGTCGGGGAGCTGTTTTTT.

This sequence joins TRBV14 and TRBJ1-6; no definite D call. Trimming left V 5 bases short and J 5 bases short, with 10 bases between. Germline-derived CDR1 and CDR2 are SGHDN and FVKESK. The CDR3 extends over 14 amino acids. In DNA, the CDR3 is TGTGCCAGCAGCACCGGGAGCAATAATTCACCCCTCCACTTT. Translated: CASSTGSNNSPLHF.